This TCR beta chain was documented in a study of blood T cells in healthy people across ages. Findings and caveats of the study: PBMCs that were unsorted prevented a conclusive naive versus antigen-experienced comparison. Age brought a roughly linear fall in TCR beta diversity measured per million T cells.

Samples had at least 6 million PBMCs isolated from them. As regards this clonotype: Its antigen is unknown.

A second PCR of roughly 6 to 12 cycles used a sample-barcoded 5' primer and a J-beta primer mix. The template-switch adaptor was a 5' adaptor with 12 random nucleotides. It tagged each cDNA molecule. In TCRdb, the 5' RACE reads were re-called with MiXCR into one record per CDR3 protein. The sample includes 1,500,000 or so distinct CDR3 sequences, roughly 43% seen only once; the top ten take more than 4%. Trimming at V came to 4 bases and at J to 6 bases, leaving 8 bases not matched to a gene. This CDR3 spans 15 amino acids. The germline V gene encodes CDR1 MGHRA and CDR2 YSYEKL. This sequence joins TRBV4-1 and TRBJ2-1; 8 bases are shared with TRBD2. The sample was blood. This receptor was identified in a woman aged 18 to 35 in good health. Written as DNA, the CDR3 is TGCGCCAGCAGCCTTGCTGGGACTAGATCCAATGAGCAGTTCTTC. Protein sequence: CASSLAGTRSNEQFF.